The next 21 T cell receptor beta chains were all read from a single sample in a study of T cell repertoires in cytomegalovirus infection. TCRdb redid the calling of the reads with MiXCR, one entry per CDR3 protein. Here the sample spans about 400,000 distinct CDR3 sequences, approximately 18% being singletons. Sequencing input: PBMCs. The receptor source for this set is a human donor in good health (CMV status not recorded). Some clones in this sample may be carry-over from other donors' samples.

This chain uses TRBV29-1 with TRBJ2-7; no definite D call. There are 13 residues in the CDR3. The germline V and J ends were trimmed by 5 bases and 1 base, with 12 bases remaining between them. Germline CDR1 is SQVTM and CDR2 is ANQGSEA. CDR3 nucleotides: TGCAGCGTTACTGGGTCCCCATCCTACGAGCAGTACTTC. This gives the protein CSVTGSPSYEQYF.

This chain joins TRBV30 and TRBJ2-7; D is uncertain. The CDR3 loop spans 13 amino acids. From germline, CDR1 is GTSNPN and CDR2 SVGIG (reference sequence). Trimming stripped 0 bases from V and 7 bases from J, with 13 bases between. The CDR3 loop reads CAWSVYSSGEQYF. The CDR3 DNA reads TGTGCCTGGAGTGTATACTCGTCTGGGGAGCAGTACTTC. Drawing the rest from reference TRBV30 and TRBJ2-7, the complete variable domain is SQTIHQWPATLVQPVGSPLSLECTVEGTSNPNLYWYRQAAGRGLQLLFYSVGIGQISSEVPQNLSASRPQDRQFILSSKKLLLSDSGFYLCAWSVYSSGEQYFGPGTRLTVT.

V usage is TRBV6-5 and J usage is TRBJ1-4; possibly TRBD1 for D (5 bases). CDR1 MNHEY and CDR2 SVGAGI come from the germline V gene. V lost 5 bases, J lost 6 bases, and 13 bases lay in between. This CDR3 contains 14 residues. CDR3 DNA: TGTGCCAGCAGTGAAGGGGAAGGACATGAAAAACTGTTTTTT. It translates to CASSEGEGHEKLFF.

This clonotype has a count of ten or more. The chain is built from TRBV24-1 and TRBJ2-1, with TRBD2 matching over 10 bases. Germline V gene data show CDR1 as KGHDR and CDR2 as SFDVKD. The CDR3 length is 16 residues. With 4 bases clipped from V and 9 bases from J, the junction kept 11 bases outside the gene matches. The CDR3 nucleotides are TGTGCCACCAGTGACTCCTCTAGCGGGAGAATCGGTGAGCAGTTCTTC. Its translation: CATSDSSSGRIGEQFF.

This clonotype has at least ten counts. The CDR3 DNA is TGTGCCAGCAGCTTAACATCAGGGGTCTCCTACAATGAGCAGTTCTTC. Translating it yields CASSLTSGVSYNEQFF. The chain couples TRBV7-6 to TRBJ2-1; perhaps TRBD1 as D (6 bases). The CDR3 is 16 residues long. Deletions cut 2 bases from V and 0 bases from J, with 11 bases between. Germline lookup yields CDR1 SGHVS and CDR2 FNYEAQ.

This clonotype occurred many times. J is TRBJ1-1 and V is TRBV7-6; a weak D match, TRBD1 (5 bases). This CDR3 is 15 amino acids long. Germline CDR1 reads SGHVS; CDR2 reads FNYEAQ. Trimming took off 5 bases at V and 0 bases at J, with 13 bases between the two ends. CDR3 DNA: TGTGCCAGCAGCCCGATTGGACATATGAACACTGAAGCTTTCTTT. Its translation: CASSPIGHMNTEAFF. The complete variable domain, with remaining parts taken from reference TRBV7-6 and TRBJ1-1, reads GAGVSQSPRYKVTKRGQDVALRCDPISGHVSLYWYRQALGQGPEFLTYFNYEAQQDKSGLPNDRFSAERPEGSISTLTIQRTEQRDSAMYRCASSPIGHMNTEAFFGQGTRLTVV.

This chain connects TRBV27 to TRBJ1-2; no definite D call. Trimming took 8 bases from V and 4 from J, leaving 14 bases between them. Germline CDR1 and CDR2: MNHEY and SMNVEV (reference sequence). This CDR3 comprises 13 residues. The CDR3 nucleotides are TGTGCCAGCGCCCCGAGCCAGACCTATGGCTACACCTTC. It translates to CASAPSQTYGYTF.

The rearrangement joins TRBV28 to TRBJ2-7; 10 bases align to TRBD1. Germline V gene data show CDR1 as MDHEN and CDR2 as SYDVKM. The CDR3 sequence is 16 residues long. Unmatched junction bases numbered 7, after V lost 3 bases and J lost 2 bases. CDR3 region: CASSFPGTGVPYEQYF. The CDR3, as DNA: TGTGCCAGCAGTTTTCCCGGGACAGGGGTTCCCTACGAGCAGTACTTC.

This clonotype appeared many times. The V call is TRBV4-3, the J call TRBJ2-3; no clear D gene. Trimming removed 0 bases at V and 2 bases at J, with 9 bases between. The CDR3 is 15 residues long. Germline CDR1 is LGHNA and CDR2 is YSLEER. The CDR3 sequence is CASSQDERITDTQYF. CDR3 nucleotides: TGCGCCAGCAGCCAAGATGAACGGATCACAGATACGCAGTATTTT.

There are a few counts of this clonotype. The genes are TRBV5-1 and TRBJ2-5; 7 bases agree with TRBD2. Germline V gene lookup returns CDR1 SGHRS and CDR2 YFSETQ. The length of the CDR3 is 15 residues. V gave up 0 bases and J gave up 3 bases; unmatched junction bases: 5. CDR3 DNA sequence: TGCGCCAGCAGCTTGGGTTTCAGCGGGGAAGAGACCCAGTACTTC. It translates to CASSLGFSGEETQYF.

The chain links TRBV25-1 to TRBJ2-4; D gene ambiguous. The V end was cut by 4 bases, the J end by 5 bases, with 12 bases between. Germline V gene data show CDR1 as MGHDK and CDR2 as SYGVNS. The CDR3 sequence is 14 residues long. CDR3 nucleotide sequence: TGTGCCAGCAGTGCCATCGGCACCCAAAACATTCAGTACTTC. It encodes CASSAIGTQNIQYF.

This clonotype was counted a few times. This chain links TRBV14 with TRBJ2-6; D gene unclear. The CDR3 totals 13 residues. Trimming left V 3 bases short and J 2 bases short, with 2 bases between. Germline loops: CDR1 SGHDN, CDR2 FVKESK. CDR3 sequence: CASSHAGANVLTF. The CDR3 DNA is TGTGCCAGCAGCCATGCTGGGGCCAACGTCCTGACTTTC.

This clonotype occurred a few times. CDR3: CASSQVGTSDDDTQYF. DNA for the CDR3: TGCGCCAGCAGCCAAGTCGGGACTAGCGACGACGATACGCAGTATTTT. This chain joins TRBV4-1 and TRBJ2-3; TRBD2 agrees at 10 bases. The germline V gene has CDR1 MGHRA and CDR2 YSYEKL. The V and J ends lost 1 base and 6 bases, in that order; junction bases with no gene match: 7. The length of the CDR3 is 16 residues.

In this sample, this clonotype turned up a few times. V and J are TRBV6-5 and TRBJ1-1; the match to TRBD1 covers 7 bases. Germline V CDR1 and CDR2: MNHEY, SVGAGI. This CDR3 contains 15 residues. J lost 5 bases, V lost 5 bases, and 11 bases had no gene match. CDR3 region: CASSGEQGRGTEAFF. In DNA, the CDR3 is TGTGCCAGCAGTGGCGAACAGGGGAGAGGGACTGAAGCTTTCTTT.

In this sample, this clonotype turned up many times. DNA for the CDR3: TGTGCCAGCAGCTTAGGGCCGGGACAGGTTTATGAAAAACTGTTTTTT. Its protein is CASSLGPGQVYEKLFF. The chain links TRBV7-2 to TRBJ1-4, with TRBD1 identical over 8 bases. Trimming removed 1 base from V and 6 bases from J; junction bases left unmatched: 7. The CDR3 contains 16 residues. CDR1 SGHTA and CDR2 FQGNSA come from the germline V gene.

This clonotype was detected a few times. V usage is TRBV20-1 and J usage is TRBJ1-4, with D possibly matching TRBD1 (6 bases). CDR3 size: 14 residues. The V end was cut by 6 bases, the J end by 0 bases, with 11 bases between. Per the germline V gene, CDR1 is DFQATT and CDR2 is SNEGSKA (reference sequence). CDR3 DNA sequence: TGCAGTGCACAGGGTGGGGCAACTAATGAAAAACTGTTTTTT. Protein: CSAQGGATNEKLFF.

This clonotype was seen only a few times. This chain uses TRBV2 with TRBJ2-1, with D possibly matching TRBD2 (6 bases). The germline V gene encodes CDR1 SNHLY and CDR2 FYNNEI. The germline V and J ends were trimmed by 2 bases and 11 bases, with 19 bases remaining between them. The CDR3 has 15 amino acids. As DNA, the CDR3 is TGTGCCAGCAGTGAACACGGGGGTCGGTCGATTAAGCAGTTCTTC. It encodes CASSEHGGRSIKQFF.

This clonotype was counted many times. The chain is built from TRBV7-9 and TRBJ2-3, with TRBD2 as a possible D gene (5 bases). The CDR3 length is 15 residues. Germline V lookup: CDR1 SEHNR, CDR2 FQNEAQ (reference sequence). Trimming removed 3 bases from V and 2 bases from J, with 12 bases in between. CDR3 protein: CASSFFGGPTDTQYF. DNA for the CDR3: TGTGCCAGCAGCTTTTTTGGAGGTCCCACAGATACGCAGTATTTT.

This clonotype has a handful of counts. The V and J genes are TRBV6-1 and TRBJ1-5; D might be TRBD1 (5 bases). The CDR3 spans 15 residues. The V gene's germline CDR1 is MNHNS and CDR2 SASEGT. V lost 2 bases, J lost 2 bases, and 10 bases lay in between. CDR3 sequence: CASSENVGGNQPQHF. The CDR3 DNA reads as TGTGCCAGCAGTGAAAATGTGGGGGGCAATCAGCCCCAGCATTTT.

The chain carries TRBV4-1 and TRBJ2-1; 7 positions match TRBD1. The CDR3 runs 16 residues. The V gene's germline CDR1 is MGHRA and CDR2 YSYEKL. Trimming cost V 6 bases and J 4 bases; bases outside gene matches: 12. The CDR3 DNA reads as TGCGCCAGCAGTCCCCTGTTCGGGACAGAGTACAATGAGCAGTTCTTC. Amino acids: CASSPLFGTEYNEQFF.

This chain joins TRBV20-1 and TRBJ2-5; no definite D call. Germline lookup yields CDR1 DFQATT and CDR2 SNEGSKA (reference sequence). The V gene lost 2 bases and the J gene lost 2 bases, with 6 bases spanning the gap. The CDR3 has 12 amino acids. In DNA form, the CDR3 reads TGCAGTGCTAGACAGCTGCAAGAGACCCAGTACTTC. This translates into CSARQLQETQYF.